The next 3 T cell receptor beta chains were all read from a single sample in a study of T cells in localized non-small cell lung cancer. Clones were read by immunoSEQ multiplex PCR, and TCRdb kept only the in-frame ones, dropping some. The table records just under 20,000 clones, around 91% of them present only once. Specimen: peripheral blood, collected before any cancer treatment. The source of these receptors is a man between 40 and 70 years old with stage I lung adenocarcinoma.

This clone was detected only a few times. The J gene is TRBJ1-5, the V gene TRBV6-5; D gene ambiguous. Germline CDR1 is MNHEY and CDR2 is SVGAGI. With 7 bases removed from V and 0 bases from J, the gap between germline ends came to 10 bases. This CDR3 region has 14 residues. CDR3 DNA sequence: TGTGCCAGCAAGGCGGCATATAGCAATCAGCCCCAGCATTTT. It translates to CASKAAYSNQPQHF.

This chain uses TRBV4-1 with TRBJ2-7; TRBD1 aligns across 10 bases. This CDR3 is built from 17 residues. Unmatched junction bases numbered 10, after V lost 0 bases and J lost 5 bases. Germline V gene lookup returns CDR1 MGHRA and CDR2 YSYEKL. CDR3 in amino acids: CASSQEPPGQGLHEQYF. DNA of the CDR3: TGCGCCAGCAGCCAAGAACCCCCGGGACAGGGGCTTCACGAGCAGTACTTC.

V and J are TRBV4-1 and TRBJ1-3; D gene uncertain. The CDR3 runs 15 residues. The germline CDR1 and CDR2 sequences are MGHRA and YSYEKL. The V end lost 2 bases, the J end lost 0 bases, and 8 bases lay between the germline ends. The CDR3, as DNA: TGCGCCAGCAGCCAACTGCTCCTCTCTGGAAACACCATATATTTT. Amino acids: CASSQLLLSGNTIYF.